The present TCR beta chain was sequenced within a study of cytomegalovirus exposure and HLA in healthy donors. Across the study: Among the roughly 380 donors who were genotyped, 81% fell in the genetic ancestry cluster that is associated with self-reported Caucasian donors. Study-level findings and limits: About 87% or about 30% of the time was how often most TCR beta V segments were productive, according to an earlier analysis.

Worth noting for this clone: The antigen is undetermined.

PCR primers comprised 60 Vbeta and 13 Jbeta primers. Method: immunoSEQ multiplex PCR; TCRdb's copy keeps in-frame clones and lacks some. The sample records fewer than 200,000 clones, about 75% being singletons. The CDR3 extends over 15 amino acids. Germline V lookup: CDR1 SEHNR, CDR2 FQNEAQ (reference sequence). V shed 3 bases and J 9 bases; nucleotides not matched to a gene: 11. The source material was PBMCs. The chain has TRBV7-9 and TRBJ2-1, with 7 bases aligning to TRBD1. This clonotype was obtained from a young man in good health and CMV-seronegative. This CDR3 reads CASSFSDRVGGEQFF. CDR3 coding DNA: TGTGCCAGCAGCTTTTCAGACAGGGTGGGTGGTGAGCAGTTCTTC.